Below, 2 T cell receptor beta chains from the same sample are listed, as sequenced in a study of beta chain features in type 1 diabetes. Every bit of the isolated RNA underwent reverse transcription, so sequencing read expressed TCRB transcripts. Assay used: immunoSEQ multiplex PCR; TCRdb lists only in-frame clones, some missing. The sample contains under 300,000 clones, under 8.5% of which appear only once. Sequenced sample: central memory CD4+ T cells from blood. These receptors were taken from a woman between 18 and 29 years old in good health.

This clone has at least ten counts. The chain is built from TRBV5-4 and TRBJ2-1; 10 bases map to TRBD1. V trimming: 3 bases; J trimming: 14 bases; junction bases outside the gene matches: 14. Germline values: CDR1 SGHNT, CDR2 YYREEE (reference sequence). The CDR3 loop spans 15 amino acids. CDR3 protein: CASSSPGQGIFIEFF. The CDR3 DNA reads TGTGCCAGCAGCTCCCCGGGACAGGGGATCTTTATCGAGTTCTTC.

The genes are TRBV7-2 and TRBJ2-7, with D tentatively TRBD1 (6 bases). Germline CDR1 reads SGHTA; CDR2 reads FQGNSA. The CDR3 contains 12 residues. Trimming took off 5 bases at V and 8 bases at J, with 13 bases between the two ends. In DNA, the CDR3 is TGTGCCAGCAGCGGGAACAGGGTGAAGCAGTACTTC. Translation gives CASSGNRVKQYF.